These 13 T cell receptor beta chains were sequenced from one sample in a study of shared clonotypes between healthy human individuals. Generated by immunoSEQ multiplex PCR, the TCRdb table keeps only in-frame clones and is missing some. The sample has approximately 510,000 clones; 70% to 80% are singletons. The sequenced material came from PBMCs. The receptor set was obtained from a woman aged 40-49 years in good health. Some clones in this sample may be carry-over from other donors' samples.

This clone was seen only a few times. V usage is TRBV30 and J usage is TRBJ1-2; 10 bases agree with TRBD1. This CDR3 has 14 residues. The ends lost 3 bases at V and 4 bases at J; junction bases unmatched: 5. Looked up from germline, CDR1 is GTSNPN and CDR2 is SVGIG (reference sequence). Written as DNA, the CDR3 is TGTGCCTGGAGCCGGGACAGGGGATCCTATGGCTACACCTTC. The encoded protein is CAWSRDRGSYGYTF. The variable domain in full, with the rest retrieved from reference TRBV30 and TRBJ1-2, is SQTIHQWPATLVQPVGSPLSLECTVEGTSNPNLYWYRQAAGRGLQLLFYSVGIGQISSEVPQNLSASRPQDRQFILSSKKLLLSDSGFYLCAWSRDRGSYGYTFGSGTRLTVV.

J is TRBJ2-1 and V is TRBV7-3; TRBD2 aligns across 16 bases. Germline V CDR1 and CDR2: SGHTA, FQGTGA. Trimming removed 2 bases from V and 11 bases from J; junction bases left unmatched: 6. This CDR3 contains 16 residues. The CDR3 DNA is TGTGCCAGCAGCTTAGCTGGGACTAGCGGGAGGGGAAAGCAGTTCTTC. Translating it yields CASSLAGTSGRGKQFF.

Many counts were recorded for this clone. The genes are TRBV9 and TRBJ1-1; D remains ambiguous. V was cut by 2 bases and J by 5 bases, with 7 bases left in between. In germline, CDR1 is SGDLS, CDR2 YYNGEE. The CDR3 contains 12 residues. Written as DNA, the CDR3 is TGTGCCAGCAGCGTGTCGGGTACTGAAGCTTTCTTT. It yields the protein CASSVSGTEAFF.

Details on this clone: A far larger clone is only one base removed, so a read error is likely. The J gene is TRBJ1-1, the V gene TRBV5-6; D is possibly TRBD1 (5 bases). The CDR3 sequence is 13 residues long. Germline V gene data show CDR1 as SGHDT and CDR2 as YYEEEE. Trimming stripped 2 bases from V and 1 base from J, with 6 bases between. The CDR3 DNA follows: TGTGCCAGCAGCTTTAGGGGGAACACTGAAGCTTTCTTT. Amino acids: CASSFRGNTEAFF.

V is TRBV5-6 and J is TRBJ2-3, with TRBD2 matching over 11 bases. The CDR3 is made up of 15 amino acids. Germline CDR1 reads SGHDT; CDR2 reads YYEEEE. J was trimmed by 3 bases and V by 4 bases; bases with no gene match: 4. The CDR3 is CASSAGLADTDTQYF. Here the CDR3 DNA reads TGTGCCAGCAGCGCGGGACTAGCGGATACAGATACGCAGTATTTT.

The genes are TRBV30 and TRBJ1-5; D is undetermined. Germline V CDR1 and CDR2: GTSNPN, SVGIG (reference sequence). The CDR3 covers 13 residues. Trimming pared 4 bases from V and 2 bases from J, leaving 9 bases between. The CDR3: CAWTVSRNQPQHF. DNA of the CDR3: TGTGCCTGGACAGTTTCCCGCAATCAGCCCCAGCATTTT. The whole variable domain, filled in from reference TRBV30 and TRBJ1-5, reads SQTIHQWPATLVQPVGSPLSLECTVEGTSNPNLYWYRQAAGRGLQLLFYSVGIGQISSEVPQNLSASRPQDRQFILSSKKLLLSDSGFYLCAWTVSRNQPQHFGDGTRLSIL.

This clone was recorded only once. The genes are TRBV7-2 and TRBJ2-7, with D perhaps being TRBD1 or TRBD2 (5 bases each). The CDR3 covers 16 residues. Germline V gene sequence: CDR1 SGHTA, CDR2 FQGNSA. Trimming removed 1 base from V and 7 bases from J, with 20 bases in between. The CDR3 is CASSLGSSGPPAEQYF. In DNA, the CDR3 is TGTGCCAGCAGCTTAGGATCTTCGGGGCCGCCCGCAGAGCAGTACTTC.

The rearrangement links TRBV29-1 to TRBJ2-7; no clear D gene. CDR3 length: 20 residues. CDR1 SQVTM and CDR2 ANQGSEA come from the germline V gene. Trimming shortened V by 3 bases and J by 2 bases, and 32 bases separated the two germline ends. CDR3 sequence (DNA): TGCAGCGTTGATTTTGATGGGTTGGGCAGAGAGAAGACTGGTGCCTACGAGCAGTACTTC. Residues: CSVDFDGLGREKTGAYEQYF.

The rearrangement links TRBV9 to TRBJ1-4; TRBD1 matches 7 bases. The V gene's germline CDR1 is SGDLS and CDR2 YYNGEE. The CDR3 contains 15 residues. Trimming at V came to 0 bases and at J to 6 bases, leaving 5 bases not matched to a gene. The CDR3 DNA follows: TGTGCCAGCAGCGTAGGCAGGGGGATTGATGAAAAACTGTTTTTT. It translates to CASSVGRGIDEKLFF.

This chain joins TRBV28 and TRBJ1-1; D uncertain. This CDR3 is 13 amino acids long. V was cut by 2 bases and J by 4 bases, with 8 bases left in between. Germline CDR1 reads MDHEN; CDR2 reads SYDVKM. The chain's CDR3 is CASSLPQRTEAFF. The DNA of the CDR3 is TGTGCCAGCAGTTTACCACAGCGCACTGAAGCTTTCTTT.

The chain couples TRBV2 to TRBJ1-5; the D gene is possibly TRBD1 (5 bases). Germline assignment: CDR1 SNHLY and CDR2 FYNNEI. V lost 7 bases to trimming and J lost 3 bases, with 10 bases between them. The CDR3 has 13 amino acids. Here the CDR3 DNA reads TGTGCCAGCATCCGGGGCTTCAATCAGCCCCAGCATTTT. Protein sequence: CASIRGFNQPQHF.

This clone came up a few times. A much larger clone differs by one base, so this may be a read error. The J gene is TRBJ2-1, the V gene TRBV7-9, with D unresolved. Germline lookup yields CDR1 SEHNR and CDR2 FQNEAQ (reference sequence). V lost 5 bases to trimming and J lost 2 bases, with 1 base between them. The CDR3 is made up of 11 amino acids. The CDR3 protein is CASSPYNEQFF. The CDR3 bases are TGTGCCAGCAGCCCCTACAATGAGCAGTTCTTC.

The chain joins TRBV15 to TRBJ2-1; 8 bases are shared with TRBD1. Unmatched junction bases numbered 2, after V lost 4 bases and J lost 6 bases. The CDR3 runs to 13 residues. Germline V CDR1 and CDR2: LNHNV, YYDKDF (reference sequence). CDR3 sequence: CATSTDRGNEQFF. The CDR3 DNA reads as TGTGCCACCAGCACCGACAGGGGCAATGAGCAGTTCTTC.